The clone carrying this T cell receptor (beta chain) was detected many times. Its antigen is still unknown. The data originate from a study of T-cell reconstitution after alpha-beta-depleted transplantation in children. Study-wide results and limits: Approximately two months post-transplant, alpha-beta T cells reportedly originated from several hundred expanded graft clones.

Germline loops: CDR1 SGHTA, CDR2 FQGNSA. CDR3 length: 13 residues. The ends were cut back, 5 bases at V and 4 bases at J, with 12 bases in the middle. Library preparation (for TCRbeta) was performed with unique molecular identifiers. Via MiXCR, TCRdb re-called the PCR reads, giving one row per CDR3 protein. The repertoire holds some 600,000 distinct CDR3 sequences, 10% to 15% seen once, with approximately 2% in the top ten. This TCR was recovered from a male patient between 5 and 17 years old who had a stem cell transplant for acute myeloid leukemia, so the T cells may come from the graft donor. The chain employs TRBV7-2 and TRBJ2-7; D possibly corresponds to TRBD2 (5 bases). The sequencing used PBMCs, mostly from graft donor cells, collected 360 days after TCRalphabeta/CD19-depleted stem cell transplant. Here the CDR3 reads CASSPRETYEQYF. The DNA for the CDR3 is TGTGCCAGCAGCCCTAGGGAGACATACGAGCAGTACTTC.